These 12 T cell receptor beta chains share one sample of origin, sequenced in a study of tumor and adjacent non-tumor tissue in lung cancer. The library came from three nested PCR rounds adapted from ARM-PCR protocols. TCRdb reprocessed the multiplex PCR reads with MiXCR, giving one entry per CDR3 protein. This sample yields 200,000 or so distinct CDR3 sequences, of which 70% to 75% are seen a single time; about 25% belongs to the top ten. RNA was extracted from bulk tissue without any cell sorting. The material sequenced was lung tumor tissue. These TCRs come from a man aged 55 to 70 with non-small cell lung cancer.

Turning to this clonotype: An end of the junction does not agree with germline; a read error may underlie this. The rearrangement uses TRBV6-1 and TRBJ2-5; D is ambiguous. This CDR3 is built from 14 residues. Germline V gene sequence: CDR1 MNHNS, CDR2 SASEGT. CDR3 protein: CASTGSWYQDTHYF. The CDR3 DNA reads TGTGCCAGCACAGGCAGTTGGTACCAAGACACCCATTACTTC.

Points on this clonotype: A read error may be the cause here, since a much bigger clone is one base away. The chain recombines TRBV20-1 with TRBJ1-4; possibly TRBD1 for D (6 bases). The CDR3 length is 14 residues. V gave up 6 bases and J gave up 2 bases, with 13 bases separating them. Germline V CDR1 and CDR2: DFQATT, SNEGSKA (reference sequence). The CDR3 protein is CSARWGLTNEKLFF. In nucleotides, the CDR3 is TGCAGTGCCCGATGGGGGCTCACTAATGAAAAACTGTTTTTT.

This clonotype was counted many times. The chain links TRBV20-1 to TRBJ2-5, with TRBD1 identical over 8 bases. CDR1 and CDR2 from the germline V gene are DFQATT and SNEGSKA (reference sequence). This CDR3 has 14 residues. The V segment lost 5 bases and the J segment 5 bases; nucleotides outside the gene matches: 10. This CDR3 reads CSAPDRALRETQYF. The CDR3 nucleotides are TGCAGTGCTCCGGACAGGGCACTCAGGGAGACCCAGTACTTC.

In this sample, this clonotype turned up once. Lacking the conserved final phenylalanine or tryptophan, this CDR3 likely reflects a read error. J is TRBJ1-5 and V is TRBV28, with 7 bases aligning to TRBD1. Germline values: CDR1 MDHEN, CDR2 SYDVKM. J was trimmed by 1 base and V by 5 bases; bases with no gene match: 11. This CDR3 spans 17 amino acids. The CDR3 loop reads CASSPLKGGVSNQPQHY. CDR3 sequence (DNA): TGTGCCAGCAGTCCCCTTAAAGGGGGCGTAAGCAATCAGCCCCAGCATTAT.

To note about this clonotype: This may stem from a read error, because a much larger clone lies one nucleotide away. This CDR3 is CSARGGAKTFF. As DNA, the CDR3 is TGCAGTGCAAGGGGGGGAGCAAAAACTTTCTTT. The chain carries TRBV20-1 and TRBJ1-1; maybe TRBD1 (6 bases). The CDR3 has 11 amino acids. Germline CDR1 and CDR2: DFQATT and SNEGSKA (reference sequence). Deletions cut 6 bases from V and 12 bases from J, with 17 bases between.

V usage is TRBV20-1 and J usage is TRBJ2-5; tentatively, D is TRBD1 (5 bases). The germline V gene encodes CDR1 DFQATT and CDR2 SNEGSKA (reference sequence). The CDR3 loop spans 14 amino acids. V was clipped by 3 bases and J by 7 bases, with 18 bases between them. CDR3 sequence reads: CSASPRQRTVTQYF. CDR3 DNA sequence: TGCAGTGCTAGTCCTCGACAGAGAACCGTGACCCAGTACTTC.

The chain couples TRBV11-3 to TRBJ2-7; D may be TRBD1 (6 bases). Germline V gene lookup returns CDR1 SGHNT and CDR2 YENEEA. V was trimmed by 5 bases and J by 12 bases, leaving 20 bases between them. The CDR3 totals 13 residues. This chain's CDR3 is CASSIRGSYVLYF. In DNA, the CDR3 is TGTGCCAGCAGCATCAGGGGCTCCTACGTGCTGTACTTC.

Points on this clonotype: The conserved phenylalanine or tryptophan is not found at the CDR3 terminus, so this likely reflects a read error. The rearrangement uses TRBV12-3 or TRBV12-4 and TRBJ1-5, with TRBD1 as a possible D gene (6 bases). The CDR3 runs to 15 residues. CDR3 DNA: TGCGCCAGCAGTTTCGGGGGCCGGAACAATCAGCCCCAGCATTAT. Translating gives CASSFGGRNNQPQHY.

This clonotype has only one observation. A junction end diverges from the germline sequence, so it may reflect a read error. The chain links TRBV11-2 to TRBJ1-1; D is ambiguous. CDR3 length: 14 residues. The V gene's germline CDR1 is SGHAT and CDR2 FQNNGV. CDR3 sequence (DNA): TGTTCCAGTAGCTTAGTGCGCAGGCATACTGAAGCTTTCTTT. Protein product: CSSSLVRRHTEAFF. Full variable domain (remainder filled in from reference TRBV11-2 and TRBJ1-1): EAGVAQSPRYKIIEKRQSVAFWCNPISGHATLYWYQQILGQGPKLLIQFQNNGVVDDSQLPKDRFSAERLKGVDSTLKIQPAKLEDSAVYLCSSSLVRRHTEAFFGQGTRLTVV.

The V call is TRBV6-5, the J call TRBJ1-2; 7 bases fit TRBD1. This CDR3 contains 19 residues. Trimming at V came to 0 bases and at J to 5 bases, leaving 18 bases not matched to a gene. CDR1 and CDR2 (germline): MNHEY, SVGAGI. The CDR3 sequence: CASSYSCRFPGQSPYGYTF. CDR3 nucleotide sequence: TGTGCCAGCAGTTACTCGTGCCGCTTTCCGGGACAGAGTCCATATGGCTACACCTTC.

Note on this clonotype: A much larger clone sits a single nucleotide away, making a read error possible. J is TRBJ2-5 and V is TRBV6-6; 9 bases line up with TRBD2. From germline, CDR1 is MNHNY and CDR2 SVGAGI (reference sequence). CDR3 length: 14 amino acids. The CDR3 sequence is CASWSGGSVGTQHF. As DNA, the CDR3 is TGTGCCAGCTGGAGCGGGGGGTCGGTAGGGACCCAGCACTTC.

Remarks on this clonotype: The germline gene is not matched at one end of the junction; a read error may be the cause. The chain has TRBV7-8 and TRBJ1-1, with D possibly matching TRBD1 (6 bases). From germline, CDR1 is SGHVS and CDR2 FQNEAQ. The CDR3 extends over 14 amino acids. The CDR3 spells CVSSLVGGNTEAFF. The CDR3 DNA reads TGTGTCAGCAGCTTAGTAGGGGGGAACACTGAAGCTTTCTTT.